Each of the 24 T cell receptor beta chains below was sequenced from the same sample in a study of shared clonotypes between healthy human individuals. Method: immunoSEQ multiplex PCR; TCRdb's copy keeps in-frame clones and lacks some. The sample carries some 2,000,000 clones, roughly 95% recorded once. The sequenced material came from naive CD4+ T cells sorted from blood. Subset described: CD45RA+ positively selected. The receptors stem from a man in his late teens or twenties in good health.

This chain links TRBV2 with TRBJ2-1, with TRBD2 matching 8 bases. Germline V gives CDR1 SNHLY, CDR2 FYNNEI. The length of the CDR3 is 14 residues. After removal of 3 bases from V and 4 bases from J, the junction contained 2 bases not matched to a gene. For the CDR3, the DNA is TGTGCCAGCAGTGAGGAGCGGGGGTACAATGAGCAGTTCTTC. It translates to CASSEERGYNEQFF.

This clone came up once. The rearrangement links TRBV11-2 to TRBJ2-1, with TRBD1 matching 7 bases. The V and J ends lost 5 bases and 4 bases, in that order; junction bases with no gene match: 5. Germline CDR1 reads SGHAT; CDR2 reads FQNNGV. This CDR3 comprises 14 residues. The CDR3: CASSTTGSYNEQFF. CDR3 in DNA: TGTGCCAGCAGCACGACAGGGTCATACAATGAGCAGTTCTTC.

The V and J genes are TRBV5-4 and TRBJ2-5; 9 bases line up with TRBD1. This CDR3 has 17 amino acids. Germline-derived CDR1 and CDR2 are SGHNT and YYREEE (reference sequence). The trim removed 4 bases at V and 3 bases at J, leaving 13 bases unmatched. CDR3 DNA sequence: TGTGCCAGCAGCCGAGGCGGGGGACAGGGATTAGAAGAGACCCAGTACTTC. Its protein product is CASSRGGGQGLEETQYF.

The gene calls are TRBV19 and TRBJ1-3; TRBD1 agrees at 9 bases. Germline values: CDR1 LNHDA, CDR2 SQIVND (reference sequence). The trim removed 5 bases at V and 6 bases at J, leaving 11 bases unmatched. The CDR3 is 16 amino acids. The CDR3 sequence: CASSPVQGARENTIYF. Written as DNA, the CDR3 is TGTGCCAGTAGTCCGGTACAGGGGGCTCGGGAAAACACCATATATTTT.

The CDR3 DNA is TGTGCCAGCAGCTTGATAGCGGGGTCGGGAAATGAGCAGTTCTTC. This encodes CASSLIAGSGNEQFF. The V gene is TRBV7-9, the J gene TRBJ2-1, with TRBD2 matching 8 bases. Unmatched junction bases numbered 8, after V lost 3 bases and J lost 7 bases. The germline V gene has CDR1 SEHNR and CDR2 FQNEAQ (reference sequence). The CDR3 has 15 amino acids.

This clone was picked up one time. The CDR3 loop is CASSILAGGYTGELFF. CDR3 DNA sequence: TGTGCCAGCAGCATCCTAGCGGGAGGGTACACCGGGGAGCTGTTTTTT. The rearrangement links TRBV7-2 to TRBJ2-2; 12 bases match TRBD2. The J segment lost 3 bases and the V segment lost 5 bases, leaving 4 bases of the junction unmatched. There are 16 residues in the CDR3. Germline V gene data show CDR1 as SGHTA and CDR2 as FQGNSA.

This rearrangement joins TRBV7-9 to TRBJ1-1; D is undetermined. This CDR3 region has 11 residues. Germline V lookup: CDR1 SEHNR, CDR2 FQNEAQ (reference sequence). V lost 0 bases and J 6 bases, leaving 2 bases between the germline ends. The CDR3 DNA sequence: TGTGCCAGCAGCTTAGCGGCTGAAGCTTTCTTT. It is translated as CASSLAAEAFF.

There are a few counts of this clone. The chain has TRBV28 and TRBJ1-6; 8 nucleotides agree with TRBD1. CDR1 and CDR2 from the germline V gene are MDHEN and SYDVKM. V gave up 6 bases and J gave up 7 bases; unmatched junction bases: 5. The CDR3 loop spans 14 amino acids. DNA of the CDR3: TGTGCCAGCAGAGGACAGGGAGAAAATTCACCCCTCCACTTT. Protein product: CASRGQGENSPLHF.

The V gene is TRBV5-1, the J gene TRBJ2-3; TRBD2 matches 7 bases. The CDR3 is 15 amino acids. V trimming: 4 bases; J trimming: 0 bases; junction bases outside the gene matches: 5. Germline V gene lookup returns CDR1 SGHRS and CDR2 YFSETQ. The chain's CDR3 is CASSQLAGSTDTQYF. CDR3 coding DNA: TGCGCCAGCAGCCAATTAGCGGGTAGCACAGATACGCAGTATTTT.

This sequence joins TRBV6-5 and TRBJ1-2; 8 nucleotides agree with TRBD1. J gave up 4 bases and V 6 bases, and 7 bases lay outside the gene matches. The CDR3 is made up of 14 amino acids. Germline V lookup: CDR1 MNHEY, CDR2 SVGAGI. The CDR3 DNA follows: TGTGCCAGCAGCTCACAGGGGGACCTCTATGGCTACACCTTC. Residues: CASSSQGDLYGYTF.

V and J are TRBV30 and TRBJ2-2; D is possibly TRBD2 (6 bases). The V end lost 4 bases, the J end lost 4 bases, and 16 bases lay between the germline ends. The germline CDR1 and CDR2 sequences are GTSNPN and SVGIG (reference sequence). This CDR3 is built from 15 residues. CDR3 sequence reads: CAWNVGGPVTGELFF. The CDR3 DNA follows: TGTGCCTGGAATGTTGGAGGGCCGGTCACCGGGGAGCTGTTTTTT.

The rearrangement links TRBV7-9 to TRBJ2-3; D might be TRBD1 or TRBD2, each matching 5 bases. V lost 2 bases, J lost 2 bases, and 17 bases lay in between. Germline lookup yields CDR1 SEHNR and CDR2 FQNEAQ (reference sequence). This CDR3 is 17 amino acids long. The CDR3 loop reads CASSLPEAGRATDTQYF. As DNA, the CDR3 is TGTGCCAGCAGCTTACCGGAGGCAGGGAGAGCCACAGATACGCAGTATTTT.

V gene TRBV27 combines with J gene TRBJ2-2, with 9 positions matching TRBD2. Per germline, CDR1 MNHEY and CDR2 SMNVEV (reference sequence). The junction had 9 bases not matched to a gene; V was cut back by 7 bases and J by 0 bases. The CDR3 is made up of 17 amino acids. The CDR3 loop reads CASTKTSGASNTGELFF. The CDR3 DNA follows: TGTGCCAGCACCAAGACTAGCGGAGCCTCGAACACCGGGGAGCTGTTTTTT.

The genes are TRBV5-4 and TRBJ2-5, with 10 bases that match TRBD1. CDR3 size: 14 residues. Trimming removed 5 bases from V and 4 bases from J; junction bases left unmatched: 5. Germline V gene sequence: CDR1 SGHNT, CDR2 YYREEE (reference sequence). The DNA of the CDR3 is TGTGCCAGCAGGGGGGACAGGGGCTTAGAGACCCAGTACTTC. Protein sequence: CASRGDRGLETQYF.

In DNA form, the CDR3 reads TGTGCCAGCGGTACAACTAATGAAAAACTGTTTTTT. Protein product: CASGTTNEKLFF. This sequence joins TRBV28 and TRBJ1-4; D is unclear. Trimming stripped 8 bases from V and 0 bases from J, with 4 bases between. Germline V gene data show CDR1 as MDHEN and CDR2 as SYDVKM. The CDR3 sequence is 12 residues long.

The rearrangement uses TRBV9 and TRBJ2-3, with D uncertain. V was shortened by 2 bases and J by 2 bases, with 15 bases between the two germline ends. CDR1 and CDR2 from the germline V gene are SGDLS and YYNGEE. The length of the CDR3 is 16 residues. Written as DNA, the CDR3 is TGTGCCAGCAGCGTTAACGTTGGGGAACCCACAGATACGCAGTATTTT. It is translated as CASSVNVGEPTDTQYF.

The chain recombines TRBV6-5 with TRBJ1-4, with D unresolved. Per the germline V gene, CDR1 is MNHEY and CDR2 is SVGAGI. Trimming stripped 3 bases from V and 8 bases from J, with 10 bases between. The CDR3 contains 13 residues. This chain's CDR3 is CASSYTPREKLFF. The CDR3 nucleotides are TGTGCCAGCAGTTATACTCCTCGAGAAAAACTGTTTTTT.

The chain has TRBV6-6 and TRBJ2-5; 9 nucleotides match TRBD2. CDR3 size: 14 residues. Germline trimming cut 5 bases from V and 5 bases from J; bases unmatched to any gene: 6. Germline V gene sequence: CDR1 MNHNY, CDR2 SVGAGI (reference sequence). The CDR3 DNA reads as TGTGCCAGCAGTGCGGGGACTAGCTGGGAGACCCAGTACTTC. It yields the protein CASSAGTSWETQYF.

The chain has TRBV27 and TRBJ1-2; unclear D gene. Deletions cut 6 bases from V and 0 bases from J, with 14 bases between. The CDR3 is 15 residues long. Germline V CDR1 and CDR2: MNHEY, SMNVEV (reference sequence). In nucleotides, the CDR3 is TGTGCCAGCAGGCCGACACTTGAAACTAACTATGGCTACACCTTC. Translated, it gives CASRPTLETNYGYTF.

The V and J genes are TRBV25-1 and TRBJ2-7; D not certain. CDR3 length: 12 amino acids. V lost 2 bases, J lost 2 bases, and 4 bases lay in between. Germline loops: CDR1 MGHDK, CDR2 SYGVNS. CDR3 bases: TGTGCCAGCAGTGAAGGGCCCTACGAGCAGTACTTC. Protein product: CASSEGPYEQYF.

This chain links TRBV29-1 with TRBJ2-3; D is unclear. V was trimmed by 2 bases and J by 8 bases, leaving 14 bases between them. The V gene's germline CDR1 is SQVTM and CDR2 ANQGSEA. The CDR3 contains 13 residues. The CDR3 DNA reads TGCAGCGTTGAAAAAGGGAAGGCAGGTACGCAGTATTTT. Amino acids: CSVEKGKAGTQYF.

This clone was found a few times. The CDR3 DNA reads as TGTGCCAGCAGCAGCGCAGGGGGTTCTAACTATGGCTACACCTTC. This codes for CASSSAGGSNYGYTF. The rearrangement uses TRBV5-4 and TRBJ1-2; 7 nucleotides match TRBD1. CDR1 and CDR2 from the germline V gene are SGHNT and YYREEE (reference sequence). The CDR3 is 15 amino acids. Unmatched junction bases numbered 6, after V lost 4 bases and J lost 0 bases. Combining the CDR3 with reference TRBV5-4 and TRBJ1-2 gives the whole variable domain ETGVTQSPTHLIKTRGQQVTLRCSSQSGHNTVSWYQQALGQGPQFIFQYYREEENGRGNFPPRFSGLQFPNYSSELNVNALELDDSALYLCASSSAGGSNYGYTFGSGTRLTVV.

The V and J genes are TRBV10-1 and TRBJ2-7, with TRBD2 as a possible D gene (5 bases). V lost 3 bases and J lost 3, with 15 bases in between. CDR1 is WNHNN, CDR2 SYGVQD, per germline (reference sequence). The CDR3 contains 15 residues. The CDR3 sequence: CASSETAGVNYEQYF. CDR3 nucleotides: TGCGCCAGCAGTGAAACCGCCGGGGTTAACTACGAGCAGTACTTC.

The chain is built from TRBV10-3 and TRBJ2-5; 7 bases fit TRBD1. This CDR3 is built from 16 residues. V lost 2 bases, J lost 1 base, and 7 bases stayed unmatched. Germline-derived CDR1 and CDR2 are ENHRY and SYGVKD. The CDR3, as DNA: TGTGCCATCAGTGAGCTGAGGACAGGAGGCCAAGAGACCCAGTACTTC. Amino acids: CAISELRTGGQETQYF.